This entry features one TCR beta chain sequence. No antigen is known for it. Unique molecular identifiers were incorporated during preparation of the TCRbeta library. TCRdb reprocessed the PCR reads via MiXCR and lists one record per CDR3 protein. The table has approximately 240,000 distinct CDR3 sequences, about 11% seen once. The data are from a study of T-cell reconstitution after alpha-beta-depleted transplantation in children. Study observations and caveats: Surviving thymic progenitors and recipient T cells were the source of high TCRbeta diversity at day 60 in some patients. T-cell counts and diversity were attributed mostly to newly produced T cells one year after transplant. The origin of alpha-beta T cells about two months after transplant was reportedly several hundred expanded graft clones.

V shed 2 bases and J shed 4 bases, with 8 bases lying between them. The CDR3 runs to 13 residues. This sample comprised PBMCs, obtained before TCRalphabeta/CD19-depleted stem cell transplant. The receptor's source is a child under two years old with acute myeloid leukemia, due to receive a stem cell transplant. This rearrangement joins TRBV12-3 or TRBV12-4 to TRBJ1-1; a weak D match, TRBD1 (5 bases). The DNA for the CDR3 is TGTGCCAGCAGTTTAACAGGTTTCACTGAAGCTTTCTTT. Protein sequence: CASSLTGFTEAFF.